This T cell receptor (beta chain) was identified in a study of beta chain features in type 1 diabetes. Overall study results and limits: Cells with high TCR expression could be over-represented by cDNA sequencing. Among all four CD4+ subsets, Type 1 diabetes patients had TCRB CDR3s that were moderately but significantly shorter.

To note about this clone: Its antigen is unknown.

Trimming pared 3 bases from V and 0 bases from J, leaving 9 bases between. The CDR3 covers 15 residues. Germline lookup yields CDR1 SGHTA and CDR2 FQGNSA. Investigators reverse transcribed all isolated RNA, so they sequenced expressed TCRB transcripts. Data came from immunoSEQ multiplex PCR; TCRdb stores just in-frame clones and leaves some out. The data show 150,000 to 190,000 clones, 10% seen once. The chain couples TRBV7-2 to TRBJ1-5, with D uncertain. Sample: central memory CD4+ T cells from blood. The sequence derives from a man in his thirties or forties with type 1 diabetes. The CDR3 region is CASSFSSYSNQPQHF. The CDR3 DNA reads TGTGCCAGCAGCTTCTCGTCGTATAGCAATCAGCCCCAGCATTTT. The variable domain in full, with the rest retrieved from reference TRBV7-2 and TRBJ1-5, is GAGVSQSPSNKVTEKGKDVELRCDPISGHTALYWYRQSLGQGLEFLIYFQGNSAPDKSGLPSDRFSAERTGGSVSTLTIQRTQQEDSAVYLCASSFSSYSNQPQHFGDGTRLSIL.